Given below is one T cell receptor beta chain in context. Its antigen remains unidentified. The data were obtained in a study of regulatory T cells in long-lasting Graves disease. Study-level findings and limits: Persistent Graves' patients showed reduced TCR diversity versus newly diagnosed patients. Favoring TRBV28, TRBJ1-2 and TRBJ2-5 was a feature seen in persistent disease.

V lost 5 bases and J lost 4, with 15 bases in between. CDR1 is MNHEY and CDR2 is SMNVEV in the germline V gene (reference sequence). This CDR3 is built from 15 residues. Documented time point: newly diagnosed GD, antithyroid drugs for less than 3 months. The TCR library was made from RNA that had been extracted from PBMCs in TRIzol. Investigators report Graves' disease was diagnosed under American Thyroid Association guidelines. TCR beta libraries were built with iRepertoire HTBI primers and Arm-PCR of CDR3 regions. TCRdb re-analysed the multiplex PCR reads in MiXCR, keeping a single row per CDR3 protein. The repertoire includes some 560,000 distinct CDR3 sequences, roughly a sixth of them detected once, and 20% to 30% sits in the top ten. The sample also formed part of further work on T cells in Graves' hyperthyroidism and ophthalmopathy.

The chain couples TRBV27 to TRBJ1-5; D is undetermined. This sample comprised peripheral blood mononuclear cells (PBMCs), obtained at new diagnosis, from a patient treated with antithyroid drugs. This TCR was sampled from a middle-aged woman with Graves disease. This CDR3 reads CASSLSFSDNQPQHF. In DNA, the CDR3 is TGTGCCAGCAGTCTCTCCTTCTCGGATAATCAGCCCCAGCATTTT.